This T cell receptor beta chain was recorded in a study of regulatory T cells in long-lasting Graves disease. This CDR3 is built from 16 residues. V was shortened by 0 bases and J by 6 bases, with 17 bases between the two germline ends. From germline, CDR1 is LGHDT and CDR2 YNNKEL (reference sequence). Time point denoted: persistent/refractory GD, antithyroid drugs over 5 years with positive TRAb. RNA isolated from PBMCs was used to make the TCR library. To make TCR beta libraries, researchers used iRepertoire HTBI primers and Arm-PCR of CDR3 regions. TCRdb re-analysed the multiplex PCR reads in MiXCR, keeping a single row per CDR3 protein. The sample lists about 470,000 distinct CDR3 sequences; 20% to 25% were seen once. This clonotype has more than one count but fewer than ten.

The clonotype originates from a female donor with Graves disease. The gene calls are TRBV3-1 and TRBJ2-5; D assignment may be TRBD1 or TRBD2 (6 bases each). The sequencing used peripheral blood mononuclear cells (PBMCs), collected when the disease was refractory, from a patient treated with antithyroid drugs. The chain's CDR3 is CASSQDLGTGGQTQYF. In DNA form, the CDR3 reads TGTGCCAGCAGCCAAGATCTGGGGACTGGGGGCCAGACCCAGTACTTC.